The clone carrying this T cell receptor beta chain was counted once. PCR amplification relied on 60 Vbeta primers (plus 13 Jbeta primers). The protocol was immunoSEQ multiplex PCR, while the TCRdb copy is restricted to in-frame clones and leaves out a portion. The repertoire includes 150,000 to 200,000 clones, over 70% of them detected once, and under 2.5% sits in the top ten. The data were obtained in a study of cytomegalovirus exposure and HLA in healthy donors. Germline CDR1 MNHEY, CDR2 SMNVEV (reference sequence). CDR3 length equals 15 residues. V gave up 6 bases and J gave up 3 bases; unmatched junction bases: 9.

This chain uses TRBV27 with TRBJ1-2; 8 nucleotides match TRBD1. The specimen was PBMCs. This TCR came from a woman in her twenties or thirties in good health and CMV-seronegative. CDR3 bases: TGTGCCAGCAGACACCTACAGGGGGTAGACTATGGCTACACCTTC. Translated: CASRHLQGVDYGYTF.